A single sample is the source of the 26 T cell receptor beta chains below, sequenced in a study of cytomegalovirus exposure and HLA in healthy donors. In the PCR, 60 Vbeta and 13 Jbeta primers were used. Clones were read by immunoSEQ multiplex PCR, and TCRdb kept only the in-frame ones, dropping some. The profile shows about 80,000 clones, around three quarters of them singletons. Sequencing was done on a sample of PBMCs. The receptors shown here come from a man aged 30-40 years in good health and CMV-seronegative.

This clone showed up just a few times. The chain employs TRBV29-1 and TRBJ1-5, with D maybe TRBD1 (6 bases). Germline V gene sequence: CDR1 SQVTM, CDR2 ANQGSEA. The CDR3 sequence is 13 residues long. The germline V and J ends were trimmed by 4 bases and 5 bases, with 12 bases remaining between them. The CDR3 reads CSVAGTPDQPQHF. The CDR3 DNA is TGCAGCGTTGCCGGGACACCCGATCAGCCCCAGCATTTT.

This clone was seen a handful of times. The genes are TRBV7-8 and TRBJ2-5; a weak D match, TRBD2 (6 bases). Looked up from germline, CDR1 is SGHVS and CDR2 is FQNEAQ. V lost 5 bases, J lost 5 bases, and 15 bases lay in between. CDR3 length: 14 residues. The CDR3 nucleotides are TGTGCCAGCAGCCCGGAGGGGATAATGGAGACCCAGTACTTC. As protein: CASSPEGIMETQYF. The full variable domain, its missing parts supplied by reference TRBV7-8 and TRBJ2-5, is GAGVSQSPRYKVAKRGQDVALRCDPISGHVSLFWYQQALGQGPEFLTYFQNEAQLDKSGLPSDRFFAERPEGSVSTLKIQRTQQEDSAVYLCASSPEGIMETQYFGPGTRLLVL.

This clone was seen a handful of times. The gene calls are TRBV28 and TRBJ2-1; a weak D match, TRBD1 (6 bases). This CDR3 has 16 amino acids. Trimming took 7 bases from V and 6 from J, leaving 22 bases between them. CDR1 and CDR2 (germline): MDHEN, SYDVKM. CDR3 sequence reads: CASISSFRVRGNEQFF. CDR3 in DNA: TGTGCCAGCATTTCGTCTTTCCGGGTCAGGGGCAATGAGCAGTTCTTC.

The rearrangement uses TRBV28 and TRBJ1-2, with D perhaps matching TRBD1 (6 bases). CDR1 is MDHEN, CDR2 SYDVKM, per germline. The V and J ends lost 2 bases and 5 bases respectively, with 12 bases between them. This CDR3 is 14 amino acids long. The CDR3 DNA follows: TGTGCCAGCAGTTTAAGCAGGGGAAGATATGGCTACACCTTC. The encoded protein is CASSLSRGRYGYTF.

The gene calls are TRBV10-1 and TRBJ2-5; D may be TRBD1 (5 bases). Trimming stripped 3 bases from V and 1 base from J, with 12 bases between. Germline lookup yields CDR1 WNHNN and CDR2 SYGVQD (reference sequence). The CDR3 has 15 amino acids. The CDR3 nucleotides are TGCGCCAGCAGTGACCCAAGACAGCTCCAAGAGACCCAGTACTTC. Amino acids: CASSDPRQLQETQYF.

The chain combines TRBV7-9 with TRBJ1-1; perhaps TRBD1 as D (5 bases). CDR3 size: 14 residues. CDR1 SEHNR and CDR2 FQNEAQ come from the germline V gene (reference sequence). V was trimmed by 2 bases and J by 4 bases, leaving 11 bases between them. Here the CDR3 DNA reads TGTGCCAGCAGCTTACAGGGAACAATCACTGAAGCTTTCTTT. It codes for CASSLQGTITEAFF.

The chain's CDR3 is CASSLLGGSGANVLTF. CDR3 DNA: TGTGCCAGCAGCTTACTGGGGGGGTCTGGGGCCAACGTCCTGACTTTC. V gene TRBV7-3 combines with J gene TRBJ2-6, with 7 bases identical to TRBD2. The CDR3 extends over 16 amino acids. Germline V gives CDR1 SGHTA, CDR2 FQGTGA. Trimming at V came to 2 bases and at J to 1 base, leaving 2 bases not matched to a gene.

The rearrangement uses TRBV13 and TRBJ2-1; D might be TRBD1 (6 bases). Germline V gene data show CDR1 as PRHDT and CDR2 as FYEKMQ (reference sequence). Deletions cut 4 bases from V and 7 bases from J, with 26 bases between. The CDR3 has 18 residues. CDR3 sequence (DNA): TGTGCCAGCAGCTGGGGGCCCGGCTCCCGAGACCTTTGGAATGAGCAGTTCTTC. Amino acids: CASSWGPGSRDLWNEQFF.

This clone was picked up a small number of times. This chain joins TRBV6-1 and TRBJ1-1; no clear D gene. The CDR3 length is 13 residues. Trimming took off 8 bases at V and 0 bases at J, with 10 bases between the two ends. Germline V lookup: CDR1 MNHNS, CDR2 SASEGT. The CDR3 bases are TGTGCCAGCTCGATTGAGATGAACACTGAAGCTTTCTTT. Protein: CASSIEMNTEAFF.

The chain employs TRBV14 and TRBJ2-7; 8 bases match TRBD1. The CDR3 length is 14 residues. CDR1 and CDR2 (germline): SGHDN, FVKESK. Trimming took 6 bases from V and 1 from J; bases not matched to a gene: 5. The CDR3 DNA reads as TGTGCCAGCAGTCCGGACAGGGAGTCCTACGAGCAGTACTTC. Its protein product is CASSPDRESYEQYF.

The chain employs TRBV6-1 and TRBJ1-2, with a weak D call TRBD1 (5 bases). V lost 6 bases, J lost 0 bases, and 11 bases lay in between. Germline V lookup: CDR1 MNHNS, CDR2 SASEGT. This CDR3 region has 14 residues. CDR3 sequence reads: CASSPGGANYGYTF. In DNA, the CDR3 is TGTGCCAGCAGCCCGGGGGGAGCTAACTATGGCTACACCTTC.

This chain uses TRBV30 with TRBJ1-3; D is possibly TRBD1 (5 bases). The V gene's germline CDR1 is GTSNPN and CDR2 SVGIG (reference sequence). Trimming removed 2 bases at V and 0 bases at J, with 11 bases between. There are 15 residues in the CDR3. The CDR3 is CAWSTGYNSGNTIYF. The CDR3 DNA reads TGTGCCTGGAGTACAGGATATAACTCTGGAAACACCATATATTTT.

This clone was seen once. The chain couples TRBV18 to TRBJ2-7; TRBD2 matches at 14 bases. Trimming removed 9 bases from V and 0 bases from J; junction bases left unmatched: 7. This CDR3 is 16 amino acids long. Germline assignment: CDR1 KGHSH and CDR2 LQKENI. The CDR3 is CASSGTSGRDSYEQYF. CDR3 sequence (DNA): TGTGCCAGTTCCGGGACTAGCGGGAGAGACTCCTACGAGCAGTACTTC. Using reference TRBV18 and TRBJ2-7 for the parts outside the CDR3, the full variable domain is NAGVMQNPRHLVRRRGQEARLRCSPMKGHSHVYWYRQLPEEGLKFMVYLQKENIIDESGMPKERFSAEFPKEGPSILRIQQVVRGDSAAYFCASSGTSGRDSYEQYFGPGTRLTVT.

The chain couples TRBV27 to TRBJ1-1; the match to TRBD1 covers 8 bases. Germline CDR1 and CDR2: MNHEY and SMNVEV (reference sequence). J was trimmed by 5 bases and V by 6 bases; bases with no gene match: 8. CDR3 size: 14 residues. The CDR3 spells CASRKTGGITEAFF. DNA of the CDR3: TGTGCCAGCAGGAAAACAGGGGGGATAACTGAAGCTTTCTTT.

The DNA of the CDR3 is TGCGCCAGCAGCAAATCGGCGGGGCGGGTCGAGGAGCAGTTCTTC. Amino acid sequence: CASSKSAGRVEEQFF. The chain employs TRBV5-1 and TRBJ2-1, with a weak D call TRBD2 (6 bases). The germline V and J ends were trimmed by 4 bases and 10 bases, with 21 bases remaining between them. From germline, CDR1 is SGHRS and CDR2 YFSETQ. The CDR3 contains 15 residues. Filled out from reference TRBV5-1 and TRBJ2-1, the complete variable domain reads KAGVTQTPRYLIKTRGQQVTLSCSPISGHRSVSWYQQTPGQGLQFLFEYFSETQRNKGNFPGRFSGRQFSNSRSEMNVSTLELGDSALYLCASSKSAGRVEEQFFGPGTRLTVL.

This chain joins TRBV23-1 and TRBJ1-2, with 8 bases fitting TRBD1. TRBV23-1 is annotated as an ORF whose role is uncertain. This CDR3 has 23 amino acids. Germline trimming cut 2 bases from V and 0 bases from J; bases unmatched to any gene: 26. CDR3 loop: CASSQPVEVPGQEPIQTNYGYTF. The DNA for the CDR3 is TGCGCCAGCAGTCAACCAGTCGAAGTCCCGGGACAGGAACCTATCCAAACTAACTATGGCTACACCTTC.

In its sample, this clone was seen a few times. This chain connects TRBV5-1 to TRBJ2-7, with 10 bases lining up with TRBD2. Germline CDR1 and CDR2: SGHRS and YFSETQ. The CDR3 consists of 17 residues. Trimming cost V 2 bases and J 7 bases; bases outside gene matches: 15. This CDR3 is CASSLKPGTSALGEQYF. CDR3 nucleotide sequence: TGCGCCAGCAGCTTAAAACCCGGGACTAGCGCTTTGGGGGAGCAGTACTTC.

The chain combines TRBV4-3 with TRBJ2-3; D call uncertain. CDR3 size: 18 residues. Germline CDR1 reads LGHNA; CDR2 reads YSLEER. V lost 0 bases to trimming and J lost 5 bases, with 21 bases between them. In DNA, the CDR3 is TGCGCCAGCAGCCAAGATACCGTCCGAGCTACTTTGAGAGATACGCAGTATTTT. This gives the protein CASSQDTVRATLRDTQYF.

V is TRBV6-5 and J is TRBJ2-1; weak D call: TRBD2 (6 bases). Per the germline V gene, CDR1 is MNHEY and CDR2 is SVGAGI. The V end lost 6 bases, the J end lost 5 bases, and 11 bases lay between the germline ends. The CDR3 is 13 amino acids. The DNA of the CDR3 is TGTGCCAGCAGAAGGAGGGTGAACAATGAGCAGTTCTTC. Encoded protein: CASRRRVNNEQFF.

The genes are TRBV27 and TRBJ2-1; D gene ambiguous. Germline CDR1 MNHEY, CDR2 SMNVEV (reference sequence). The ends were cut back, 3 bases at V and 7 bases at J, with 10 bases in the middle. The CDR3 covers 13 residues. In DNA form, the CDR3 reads TGTGCCAGCAGTTTGGCTCGTGGTAATGAGCAGTTCTTC. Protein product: CASSLARGNEQFF.

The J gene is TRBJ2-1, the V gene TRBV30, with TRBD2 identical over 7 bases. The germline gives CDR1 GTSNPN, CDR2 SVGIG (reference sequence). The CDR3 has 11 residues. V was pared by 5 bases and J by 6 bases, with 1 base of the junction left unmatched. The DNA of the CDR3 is TGTGCCTGGGGACTAGGCAATGAGCAGTTCTTC. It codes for CAWGLGNEQFF. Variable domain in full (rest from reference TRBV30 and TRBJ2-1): SQTIHQWPATLVQPVGSPLSLECTVEGTSNPNLYWYRQAAGRGLQLLFYSVGIGQISSEVPQNLSASRPQDRQFILSSKKLLLSDSGFYLCAWGLGNEQFFGPGTRLTVL.

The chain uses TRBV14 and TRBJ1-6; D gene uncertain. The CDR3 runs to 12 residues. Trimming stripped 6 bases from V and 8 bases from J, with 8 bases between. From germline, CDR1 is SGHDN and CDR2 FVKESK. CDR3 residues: CASSVGDSPLHF. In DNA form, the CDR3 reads TGTGCCAGCAGTGTAGGAGATTCACCCCTCCACTTT.

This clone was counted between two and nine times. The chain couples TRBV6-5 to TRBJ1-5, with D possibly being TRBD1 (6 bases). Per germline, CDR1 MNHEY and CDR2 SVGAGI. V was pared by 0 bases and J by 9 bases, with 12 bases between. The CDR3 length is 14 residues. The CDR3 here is CASSYSAGERPQHF. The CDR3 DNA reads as TGTGCCAGCAGTTACTCGGCAGGGGAGCGGCCCCAGCATTTT.

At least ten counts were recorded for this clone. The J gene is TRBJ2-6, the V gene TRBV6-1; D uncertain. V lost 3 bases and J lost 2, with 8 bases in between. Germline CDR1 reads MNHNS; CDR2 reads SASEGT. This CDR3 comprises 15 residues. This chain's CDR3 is CASSEAEAGANVLTF. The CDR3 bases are TGTGCCAGCAGTGAGGCAGAGGCTGGGGCCAACGTCCTGACTTTC.

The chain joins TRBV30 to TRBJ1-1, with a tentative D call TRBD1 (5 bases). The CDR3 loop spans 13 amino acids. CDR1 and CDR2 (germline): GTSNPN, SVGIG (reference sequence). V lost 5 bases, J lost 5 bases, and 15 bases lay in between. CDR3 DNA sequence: TGTGCCTGGTCTCAGGGAAGGAGTACTGAAGCTTTCTTT. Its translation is CAWSQGRSTEAFF.

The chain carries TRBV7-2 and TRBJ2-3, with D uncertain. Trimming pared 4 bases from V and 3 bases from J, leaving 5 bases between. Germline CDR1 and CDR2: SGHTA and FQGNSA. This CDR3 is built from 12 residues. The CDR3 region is CASSSQTDTQYF. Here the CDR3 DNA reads TGTGCCAGCAGCTCGCAGACAGATACGCAGTATTTT.